The clone carrying this T cell receptor (beta chain) occurred many times. Regarding time point: newly diagnosed GD, antithyroid drugs for less than 3 months. RNA from PBMCs was the source of the TCR library. These data belong to a study of regulatory T cells in long-lasting Graves disease. Arm-PCR of CDR3 regions and iRepertoire HTBI primers were used to build TCR beta libraries. TCRdb passed the multiplex PCR reads through MiXCR, listing each CDR3 protein once. Altogether about 520,000 distinct CDR3 sequences are present, around 11% being singletons, with the ten largest covering approximately 9%. The same sample was also used in a study of T cells in Graves' hyperthyroidism and ophthalmopathy.

Sequencing used peripheral blood mononuclear cells (PBMCs), obtained at new diagnosis, from a patient treated with antithyroid drugs. This TCR was sampled from a woman in her thirties with Graves disease.

For the CDR3, the DNA is TGTGCCAGCAGGCCGTGGGACATCCTGAACACTGAAGCTTTCTTT. This sequence encodes CASRPWDILNTEAFF. V gene TRBV27 combines with J gene TRBJ1-1; tentative D call: TRBD1 (6 bases). The CDR3 extends over 15 amino acids. The germline V gene has CDR1 MNHEY and CDR2 SMNVEV (reference sequence). Trimming removed 6 bases at V and 0 bases at J, with 14 bases between.